This note documents a single T cell receptor (beta chain) sequence. This sample is part of a study of shared T cell receptors in the human thymus. TCRdb's copy holds only in-frame clones and misses some; the assay was immunoSEQ multiplex PCR. The table records over 650,000 clones, more than 75% of them present only once. CDR1 and CDR2 from the germline V gene are SEHNR and FQNEAQ (reference sequence). V dropped 5 bases and J dropped 5; count of bases not matched to a gene: 13. The CDR3 length is 16 residues. These sequences were also reported in another study, on human thymus T cells. From that study: Thymus specimens were resections from corrective heart surgery. Thymic TCR repertoires of unrelated people reportedly overlapped highly.

The gene calls are TRBV7-9 and TRBJ1-1; TRBD1 matches at 8 bases. Sample: thymocytes. This clonotype was obtained from a boy younger than two with a congenital heart defect. The CDR3 loop reads CASSTRTGSRGTEAFF. The CDR3 DNA reads TGTGCCAGCAGCACCCGGACAGGGTCGAGAGGGACTGAAGCTTTCTTT.